The present entry profiles one TCR beta chain with its context. These data originate in a study of blood T cell repertoires in COVID-19. Germline CDR1 reads SGHNT; CDR2 reads YYREEE (reference sequence). The V end lost 4 bases, the J end lost 3 bases, and 11 bases lay between the germline ends. This CDR3 is 14 amino acids long. Sequenced by immunoSEQ multiplex PCR; TCRdb stores in-frame clones only, minus some. The data show approximately 280,000 clones, 89% seen once. The chain joins TRBV5-4 to TRBJ1-3; tentatively, D is TRBD1 (5 bases). Sample: PBMCs or T cells enriched from blood (not recorded which). The TCR sequence derives from a woman aged 60 to 75 who had recovered from COVID-19. CDR3: CASSPGGFGNTIYF. CDR3 bases: TGTGCCAGCAGCCCCGGGGGGTTTGGAAACACCATATATTTT.